The sequence of this T cell receptor beta chain was determined in a study of blood T cell repertoires in COVID-19. Across the study: The analysed material was cDNA or gDNA that came from T cells, B-cell-depleted T cells, or PBMCs.

Clones were sequenced by immunoSEQ multiplex PCR, and TCRdb holds only the in-frame ones, with some missing. The data show fewer than 250,000 clones, around 82% seen once. CDR3 length: 15 residues. CDR1 and CDR2 (germline): SNHLY, FYNNEI. The V gene end was trimmed by 6 bases and the J gene end by 8 bases; junction bases not matched to a gene: 13. A COVID-19 case was met by exposed participants within 2 weeks before study entry. The chain couples TRBV2 to TRBJ2-1, with 7 bases that match TRBD2. The source material was PBMCs or T cells enriched from blood (not recorded which). The receptor was isolated from a woman in her thirties or forties who had been exposed to COVID-19. CDR3 in amino acids: CASSPTSVITDEQFF. The CDR3 nucleotides read TGTGCCAGCAGCCCTACTAGCGTTATCACCGATGAGCAGTTCTTC.